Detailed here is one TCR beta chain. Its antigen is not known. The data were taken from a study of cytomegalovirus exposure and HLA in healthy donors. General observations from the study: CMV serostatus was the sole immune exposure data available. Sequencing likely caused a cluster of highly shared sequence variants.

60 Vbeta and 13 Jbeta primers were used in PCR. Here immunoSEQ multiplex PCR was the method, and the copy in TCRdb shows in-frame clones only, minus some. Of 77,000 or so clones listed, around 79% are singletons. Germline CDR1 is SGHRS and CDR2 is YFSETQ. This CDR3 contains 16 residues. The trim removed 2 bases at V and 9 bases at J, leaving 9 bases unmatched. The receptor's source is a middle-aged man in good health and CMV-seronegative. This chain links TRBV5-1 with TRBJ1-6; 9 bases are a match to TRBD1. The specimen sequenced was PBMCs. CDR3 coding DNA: TGCGCCAGCAGCTTATCGGGACAGGGCCCAAGTTCACCCCTCCACTTT. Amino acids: CASSLSGQGPSSPLHF.